This section outlines one T cell receptor (beta chain) sequence together with its context. The sample comes from a study of T cell repertoires in cytomegalovirus infection. TCRdb ran MiXCR on the reads and lists one entry per CDR3 protein. Here the sample spans 740,000 or so distinct CDR3 sequences, 35% to 45% being singletons. V gave up 2 bases and J gave up 11 bases; unmatched junction bases: 9. From germline, CDR1 is SGHRS and CDR2 YFSETQ. This CDR3 is 14 amino acids long. The specimen was PBMCs. The rearrangement uses TRBV5-1 and TRBJ2-4, with 8 bases aligning to TRBD1. The clonotype comes from a human donor in good health (CMV status not recorded). Some clones in this sample may be carry-over from other donors' samples. In DNA form, the CDR3 reads TGCGCCAGCAGCTTTAGAGGACAGGGTACGGTTCAGTACTTC. This encodes CASSFRGQGTVQYF. The full variable domain, completed using reference TRBV5-1 and TRBJ2-4, is KAGVTQTPRYLIKTRGQQVTLSCSPISGHRSVSWYQQTPGQGLQFLFEYFSETQRNKGNFPGRFSGRQFSNSRSEMNVSTLELGDSALYLCASSFRGQGTVQYFGAGTRLSVL.